This TCR beta chain was sequenced during a study of OX40 agonist ivuxolimab in advanced cancers. Overall study context: Ivuxolimab was administered intravenously to patients at 0.01 to 10 mg/kg every 2 weeks. Each dose-escalation patient presented with hepatocellular carcinoma, melanoma, renal cell or head and neck cancer. Partial responses were achieved by three patients: one hepatocellular carcinoma, two cutaneous melanoma.

The repertoire was sequenced with immunoSEQ multiplex PCR; TCRdb's copy has only in-frame clones and lacks some. This sample has tens of thousands of clones, with more than 75% found just once. Study-wide findings and caveats: Expanded clones belonging to CD8+ T cells outnumbered, on average, those of CD4+.

As to this clone: The antigen is unknown.

Between the trimmed V and J ends, which lost 2 bases and 11 bases, there was a span of 17 bases. The CDR3 sequence is 14 residues long. The germline V gene encodes CDR1 MNHNS and CDR2 SASEGT. The sequencing here drew on CD4+ or CD8+ T cells sorted from blood, taken in a trial of the OX40 agonist ivuxolimab. J is TRBJ2-3 and V is TRBV6-1; no reliable D call. This receptor was obtained from an adult with an advanced solid tumor such as melanoma, head and neck, liver or kidney cancer. The DNA of the CDR3 is TGTGCCAGCAGTGAAACCTTCCAGATTATGGGGCAGTATTTT. It codes for CASSETFQIMGQYF.